The TCR beta chain described here comes from a study of early T cells in non-severe SARS-CoV-2 infection. Study context: Bulk RNA taken from unsorted whole blood was sequenced, leaving chains unpaired.

Trimming left V 7 bases short and J 5 bases short, with 6 bases between. Germline CDR1 reads WSHSY; CDR2 reads SAAADI. This CDR3 contains 11 residues. This clonotype was counted only a few times. TCRdb itself ran the 5' RACE reads through MiXCR, one entry per CDR3 protein. The table includes 80,000 to 100,000 distinct CDR3 sequences, approximately 15% detected once. The sample was whole blood. This receptor was identified in an adult who was a healthcare worker with PCR-confirmed SARS-CoV-2 infection or an uninfected control (not recorded which). The chain combines TRBV10-2 with TRBJ2-1; D not certain. The DNA of the CDR3 is TGCGCCAGCAAATCCCACAATGAGCAGTTCTTC. Translation: CASKSHNEQFF.